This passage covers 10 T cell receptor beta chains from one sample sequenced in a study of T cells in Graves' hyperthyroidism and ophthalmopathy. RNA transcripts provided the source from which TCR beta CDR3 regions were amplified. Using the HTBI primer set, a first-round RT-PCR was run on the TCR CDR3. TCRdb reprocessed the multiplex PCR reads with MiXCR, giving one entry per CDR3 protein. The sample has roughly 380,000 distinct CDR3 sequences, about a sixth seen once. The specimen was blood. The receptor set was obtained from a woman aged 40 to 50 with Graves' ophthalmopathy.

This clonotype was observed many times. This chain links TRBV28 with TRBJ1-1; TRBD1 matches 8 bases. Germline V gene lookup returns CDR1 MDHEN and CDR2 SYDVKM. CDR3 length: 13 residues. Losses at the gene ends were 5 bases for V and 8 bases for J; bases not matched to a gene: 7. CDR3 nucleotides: TGTGCCAGCAGTCGCCCCCGGGACAGGGAAGCTTTCTTT. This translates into CASSRPRDREAFF.

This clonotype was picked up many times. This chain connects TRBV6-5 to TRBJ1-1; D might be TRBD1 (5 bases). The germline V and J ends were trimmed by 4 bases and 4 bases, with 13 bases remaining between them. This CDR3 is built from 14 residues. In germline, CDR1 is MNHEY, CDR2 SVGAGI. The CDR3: CASSFRAVGTEAFF. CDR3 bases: TGTGCCAGCAGTTTCAGGGCTGTGGGCACTGAAGCTTTCTTT.

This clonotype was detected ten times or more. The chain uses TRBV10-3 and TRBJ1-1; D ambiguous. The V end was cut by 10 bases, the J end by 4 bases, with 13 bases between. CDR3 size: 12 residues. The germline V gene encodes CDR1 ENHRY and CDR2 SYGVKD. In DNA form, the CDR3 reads TGTGCCACTTTTGAAGCCGGCACTGAAGCTTTCTTT. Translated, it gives CATFEAGTEAFF.

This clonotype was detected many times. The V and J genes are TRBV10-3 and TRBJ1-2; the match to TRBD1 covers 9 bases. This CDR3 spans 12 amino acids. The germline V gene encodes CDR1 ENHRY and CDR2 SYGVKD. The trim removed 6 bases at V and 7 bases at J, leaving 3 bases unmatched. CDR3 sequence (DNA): TGTGCCATCAGGGACAGGGGAGGTGGCTACACCTTC. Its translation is CAIRDRGGGYTF.

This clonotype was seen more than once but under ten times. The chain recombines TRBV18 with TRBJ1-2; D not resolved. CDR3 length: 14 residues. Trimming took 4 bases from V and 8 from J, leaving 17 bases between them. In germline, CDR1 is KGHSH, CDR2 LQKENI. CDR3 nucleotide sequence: TGTGCCAGCTCACAAACAGATAACCGTATCGGCTACACCTTC. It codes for CASSQTDNRIGYTF.

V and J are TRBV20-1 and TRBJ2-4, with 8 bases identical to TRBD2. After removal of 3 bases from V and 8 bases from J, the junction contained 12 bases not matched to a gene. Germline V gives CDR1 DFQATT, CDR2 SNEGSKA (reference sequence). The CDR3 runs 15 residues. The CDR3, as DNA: TGCAGTGCTAGCCCCTTAGCGGGATTAGAGCACATTCAGTACTTC. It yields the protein CSASPLAGLEHIQYF.

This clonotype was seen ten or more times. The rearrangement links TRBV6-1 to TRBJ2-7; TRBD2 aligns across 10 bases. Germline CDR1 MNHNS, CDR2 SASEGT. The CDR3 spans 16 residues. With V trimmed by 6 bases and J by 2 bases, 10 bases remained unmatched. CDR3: CASSTPSSGRAYEQYF. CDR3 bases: TGTGCCAGCAGCACCCCCTCGAGCGGGAGGGCCTACGAGCAGTACTTC.

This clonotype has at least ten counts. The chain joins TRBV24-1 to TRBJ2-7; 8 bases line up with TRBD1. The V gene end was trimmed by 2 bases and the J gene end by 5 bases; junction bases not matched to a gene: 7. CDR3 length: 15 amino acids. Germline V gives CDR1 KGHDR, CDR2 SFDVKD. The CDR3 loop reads CATSDSGTGRNEQYF. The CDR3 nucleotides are TGTGCCACCAGTGATTCCGGGACAGGAAGAAACGAGCAGTACTTC.

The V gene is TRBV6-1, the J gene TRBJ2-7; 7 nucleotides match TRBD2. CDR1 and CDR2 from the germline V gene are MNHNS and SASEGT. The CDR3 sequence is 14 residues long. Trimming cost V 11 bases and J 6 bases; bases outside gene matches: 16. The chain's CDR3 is CAVKGSSGTSEQYF. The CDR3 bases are TGTGCCGTTAAGGGCTCTAGCGGTACATCCGAGCAGTACTTC.

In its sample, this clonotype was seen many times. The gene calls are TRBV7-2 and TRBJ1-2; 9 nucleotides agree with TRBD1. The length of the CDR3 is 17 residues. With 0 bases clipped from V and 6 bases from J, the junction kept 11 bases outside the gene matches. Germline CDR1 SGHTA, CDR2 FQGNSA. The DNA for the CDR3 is TGTGCCAGCAGCTTAGCCCCAGGGACAGGGTCTTCGCATGGCTACACCTTC. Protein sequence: CASSLAPGTGSSHGYTF. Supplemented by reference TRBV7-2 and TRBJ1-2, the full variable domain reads GAGVSQSPSNKVTEKGKDVELRCDPISGHTALYWYRQSLGQGLEFLIYFQGNSAPDKSGLPSDRFSAERTGGSVSTLTIQRTQQEDSAVYLCASSLAPGTGSSHGYTFGSGTRLTVV.